This TCR beta chain is from a study of technical replicates of blood from a few donors. Sequencing was performed with immunoSEQ multiplex PCR; in TCRdb, only in-frame clones are kept and a portion is missing. This table holds tens of thousands of clones, just under 95% found once. After removal of 0 bases from V and 0 bases from J, the junction contained 1 base not matched to a gene. Germline loops: CDR1 ENHRY, CDR2 SYGVKD. The CDR3 extends over 16 amino acids. Sequencing was done on a sample of T cells isolated from PBMCs. The origin of this receptor is a human donor in good health. The gene calls are TRBV10-3 and TRBJ2-3, with 9 positions matching TRBD1. The CDR3 DNA follows: TGTGCCATCAGTGAGTCACAGGGGGCTAGCACAGATACGCAGTATTTT. Translated, it gives CAISESQGASTDTQYF.